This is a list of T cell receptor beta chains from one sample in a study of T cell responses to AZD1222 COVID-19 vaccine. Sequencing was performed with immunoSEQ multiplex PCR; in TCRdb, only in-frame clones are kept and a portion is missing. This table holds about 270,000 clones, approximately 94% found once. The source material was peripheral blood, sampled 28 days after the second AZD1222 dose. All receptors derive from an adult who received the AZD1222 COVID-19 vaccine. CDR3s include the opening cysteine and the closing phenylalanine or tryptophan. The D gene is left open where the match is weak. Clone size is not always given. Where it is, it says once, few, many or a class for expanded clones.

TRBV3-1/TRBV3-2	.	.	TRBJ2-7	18	TGTGCCAGCAGCCAAGATTCGTTTTGTAGGGGGGCGACTCACGAGCAGTACTTC	CASSQDSFCRGATHEQYF
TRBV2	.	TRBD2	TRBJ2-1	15	TGTGCCAGCAGGGGACTAGCGGGGGGGTACAATGAGCAGTTCTTC	CASRGLAGGYNEQFF
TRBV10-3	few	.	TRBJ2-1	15	TGTGCCATCAGTGCTGACAGGCTCTCCTACAATGAGCAGTTCTTC	CAISADRLSYNEQFF
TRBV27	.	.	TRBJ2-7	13	TGTGCCAGCAGTTTATACTGGGCCGGCGAGCAGTACTTC	CASSLYWAGEQYF
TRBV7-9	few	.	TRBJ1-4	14	TGTGCCAGCAGCTTAGCGGAGGCCGGTGAAAAACTGTTTTTT	CASSLAEAGEKLFF
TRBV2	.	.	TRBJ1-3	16	TGTGCCAGCAGCCTAGATACAGGGATCCCTGGAAACACCATATATTTT	CASSLDTGIPGNTIYF
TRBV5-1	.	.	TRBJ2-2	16	TGCGCCAGCTCAACTAGGCGGGACGGCGACACCGGGGAGCTGTTTTTT	CASSTRRDGDTGELFF
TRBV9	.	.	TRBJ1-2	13	TGTGCCAGCAGCGTAGACGGGGTCTATGGCTACACCTTC	CASSVDGVYGYTF
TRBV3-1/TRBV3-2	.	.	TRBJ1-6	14	TGTGCCAGCAGCCAAGGGGTAGAGAATTCACCCCTCCACTTT	CASSQGVENSPLHF
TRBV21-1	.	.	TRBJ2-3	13	TGTGCCAGGACAGGGGCCTTCACAGATACGCAGTATTTT	CARTGAFTDTQYF
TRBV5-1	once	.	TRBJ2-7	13	TGCGCCAGCAGCTTGGACAGGGAGTACGAGCAGTACTTC	CASSLDREYEQYF
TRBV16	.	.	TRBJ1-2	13	TGTGCCAGCAGCCAATCGGACAGTACGGGCTACACCTTC	CASSQSDSTGYTF
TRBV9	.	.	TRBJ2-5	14	TGTGCCAGCAGCGTAGGCGGGCTAGTTGAGACCCAGTACTTC	CASSVGGLVETQYF
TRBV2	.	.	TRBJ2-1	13	TGTGCCAGCGGGGGGGCCTCCTACAATGAGCAGTTCTTC	CASGGASYNEQFF
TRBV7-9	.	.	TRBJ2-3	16	TGTGCCAGCAGCTTATTGGCGGGGACCGGAACAGATACGCAGTATTTT	CASSLLAGTGTDTQYF
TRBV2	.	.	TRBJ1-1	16	TGTGCCAGCAAGCCCCTCGGGGGAGAACTGAACACTGAAGCTTTCTTT	CASKPLGGELNTEAFF
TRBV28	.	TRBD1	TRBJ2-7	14	TGTGCCAGCAGTCCCCGGACAGGGGTCCGCGAGCAGTACTTC	CASSPRTGVREQYF
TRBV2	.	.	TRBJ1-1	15	TGTGCCAGCGAAGGGGGGGCAGGGATGAACACTGAAGCTTTCTTT	CASEGGAGMNTEAFF
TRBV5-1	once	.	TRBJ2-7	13	TGCGCCAGCAGTAGGACAGATCCCTACGAGCAGTACTTC	CASSRTDPYEQYF
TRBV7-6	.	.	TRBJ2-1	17	TGTGCCAGCAGCTTGCAAAGGGAGATAAGACCATACAATGAGCAGTTCTTC	CASSLQREIRPYNEQFF
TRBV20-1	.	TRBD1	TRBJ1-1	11	TGCAGTGCTAGGGACAGGGTGAAAGCTTTCTTT	CSARDRVKAFF
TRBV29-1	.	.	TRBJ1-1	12	TGCAGCGTGTGGGTCCAGAACACTGAAGCTTTCTTT	CSVWVQNTEAFF
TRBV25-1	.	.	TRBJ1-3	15	TGTGCCAGCAGTGAATTTGGGATCTCTGGAAACACCATATATTTT	CASSEFGISGNTIYF
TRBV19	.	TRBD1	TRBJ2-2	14	TGTGCCAGTAGAGGGACAGGGAACACCGGGGAGCTGTTTTTT	CASRGTGNTGELFF
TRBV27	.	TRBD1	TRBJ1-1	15	TGTGCCAGCGCGAGGGGGACAGGGCTGAACACTGAAGCTTTCTTT	CASARGTGLNTEAFF
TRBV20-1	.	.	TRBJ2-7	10	TGCAGTGCTACCGTAGAAGAGCAGTACTTC	CSATVEEQYF